The 6 T cell receptor beta chains given below trace back to one sample, sequenced in a study of T cells after yellow fever vaccination. Using its own MiXCR run on the 5' RACE reads, TCRdb lists one record per CDR3 protein. The sample lists 350,000 to 450,000 distinct CDR3 sequences; about 6.2% were seen once. The sequencing here drew on PBMCs, taken 5 days after the yellow fever booster vaccination. The receptors derive from a man between 25 and 39 years old who received the YFV17D yellow fever vaccine.

This clonotype occurred many times. The gene calls are TRBV24-1 and TRBJ2-1; 7 bases fit TRBD2. CDR1 and CDR2 (germline): KGHDR, SFDVKD. V was clipped by 3 bases and J by 4 bases; unmatched bases: 11. The CDR3 runs to 17 residues. DNA of the CDR3: TGTGCCACCAGTGATCCTACGGGGCTAGCGGTATACAATGAGCAGTTCTTC. Translation: CATSDPTGLAVYNEQFF.

This clonotype was detected only a few times. The genes are TRBV4-3 and TRBJ2-7; either TRBD1 or TRBD2 may fit D (5 bases each). Germline CDR1 reads LGHNA; CDR2 reads YSLEER. CDR3 length: 15 amino acids. Between the trimmed V and J ends, which lost 0 bases and 4 bases, there was a span of 13 bases. CDR3 in DNA: TGCGCCAGCAGCCAAGAAGGGACCAGCGTTTACGAGCAGTACTTC. Translating it yields CASSQEGTSVYEQYF.

The chain combines TRBV12-3 or TRBV12-4 with TRBJ2-2; 10 bases match TRBD2. This CDR3 is 16 amino acids long. The trim removed 1 base at V and 6 bases at J, leaving 5 bases unmatched. The CDR3 is CASSLVSSGRPGELFF. Written as DNA, the CDR3 is TGTGCCAGCAGTTTAGTGTCTAGCGGGAGACCCGGGGAGCTGTTTTTT.

This chain uses TRBV2 with TRBJ2-7; D possibly corresponds to TRBD1 (6 bases). The V and J ends lost 7 bases and 2 bases respectively, with 9 bases between them. This CDR3 region has 12 residues. Germline V gene data show CDR1 as SNHLY and CDR2 as FYNNEI. CDR3 protein: CASKRDTYEQYF. The CDR3 DNA reads as TGTGCCAGCAAACGGGACACCTACGAGCAGTACTTC.

This clonotype has at least ten counts. The CDR3 coding sequence is TGCGCCAGCAGGGACTCATACACCGGGGAGCTGTTTTTT. It yields the protein CASRDSYTGELFF. The J gene is TRBJ2-2, the V gene TRBV5-1; the D gene is possibly TRBD2 (5 bases). CDR3 length: 13 residues. Looked up from germline, CDR1 is SGHRS and CDR2 is YFSETQ. The germline V and J ends were trimmed by 5 bases and 3 bases, with 8 bases remaining between them. The full variable domain, its missing parts supplied by reference TRBV5-1 and TRBJ2-2, is KAGVTQTPRYLIKTRGQQVTLSCSPISGHRSVSWYQQTPGQGLQFLFEYFSETQRNKGNFPGRFSGRQFSNSRSEMNVSTLELGDSALYLCASRDSYTGELFFGEGSRLTVL.

The chain uses TRBV3-1 and TRBJ2-2, with TRBD1 matching over 9 bases. The CDR3 is 15 residues long. The J segment lost 7 bases and the V segment lost 10 bases, leaving 13 bases of the junction unmatched. The germline gives CDR1 LGHDT, CDR2 YNNKEL (reference sequence). The chain's CDR3 is CATTPPQGAGGELFF. The CDR3 DNA is TGTGCCACCACCCCCCCACAGGGGGCAGGCGGGGAGCTGTTTTTT.